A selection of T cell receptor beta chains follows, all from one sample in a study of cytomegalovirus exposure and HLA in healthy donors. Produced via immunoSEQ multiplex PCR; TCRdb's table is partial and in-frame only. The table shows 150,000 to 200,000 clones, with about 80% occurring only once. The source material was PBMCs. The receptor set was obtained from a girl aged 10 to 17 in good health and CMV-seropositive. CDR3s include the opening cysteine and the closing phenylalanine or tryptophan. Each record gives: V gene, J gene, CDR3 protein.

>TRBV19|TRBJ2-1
CASRGGEAFHLYRGNEQFF
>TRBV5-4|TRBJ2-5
CASSLHGQVGETQYF
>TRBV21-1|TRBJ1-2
CASSKVGDRGFYGYTF
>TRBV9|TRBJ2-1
CASSTFSGRASYNEQFF
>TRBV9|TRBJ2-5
CASSGGQTTQETQYF
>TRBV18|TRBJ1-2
CASSPRVPDYGYTF
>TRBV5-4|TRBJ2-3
CASSRPGLAGAGGLTQYF
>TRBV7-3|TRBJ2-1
CASSPAGGGQAEDEQFF
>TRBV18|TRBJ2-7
CASSLNEGQPTRDEQYF
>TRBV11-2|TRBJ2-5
CASSLVGTGGQETQYF
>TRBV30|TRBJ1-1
CAWGGEPVAFF
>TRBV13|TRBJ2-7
CASSLPGQGIPEQYF
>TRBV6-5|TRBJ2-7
CASSRNFVGPYEQYF
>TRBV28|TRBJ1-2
CASSDEANYGYTF
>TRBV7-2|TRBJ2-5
CASSFGLAETQYF
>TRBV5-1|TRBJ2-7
CASSLGRGEQYF
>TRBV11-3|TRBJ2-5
CASSPAGVGEETQYF
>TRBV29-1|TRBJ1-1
CSVERGNTEAFF
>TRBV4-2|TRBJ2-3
CASSRPSGRTDTQYF
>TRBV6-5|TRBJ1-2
CASIGQGSDGYTF
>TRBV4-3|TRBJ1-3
CASSQRLASGNTIYF
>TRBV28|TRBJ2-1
CASSLTGAYNEQFF
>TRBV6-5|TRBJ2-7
CASSYKGLAPHEQYF
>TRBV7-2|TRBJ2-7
CASSLVGGAGGAYEQYF
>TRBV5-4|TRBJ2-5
CASSLVGRPGETQYF
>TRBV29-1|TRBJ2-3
CSVENSGSGTDTQYF
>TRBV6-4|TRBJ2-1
CAKGGLAGGNEQFF
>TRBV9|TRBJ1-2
CASSALQGNGYTF
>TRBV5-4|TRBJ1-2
CASSTDRFGYTF
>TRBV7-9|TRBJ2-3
CASSSPGLGDTQYF
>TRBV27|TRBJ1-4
CASSPDRTGGFEKLFF
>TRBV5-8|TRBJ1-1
CASSLVDRHTEAFF
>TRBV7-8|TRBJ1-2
CASSPDSDYGYTF
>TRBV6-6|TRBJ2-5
CASSYDLAGYQETQYF
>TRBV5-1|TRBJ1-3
CASSLVPGSGNTIYF
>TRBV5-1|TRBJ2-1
CASSFPLFLAGGSYNEQFF
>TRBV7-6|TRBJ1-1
CASSLRPRENTEAFF
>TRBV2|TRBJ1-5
CASSELGTGNYNQPQHF
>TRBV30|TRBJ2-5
CAWRGLAIYKETQYF
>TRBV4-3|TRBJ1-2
CASSQDHGGYTF
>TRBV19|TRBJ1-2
CASKVRVNYGYTF
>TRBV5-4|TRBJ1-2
CASSATGNGYTF
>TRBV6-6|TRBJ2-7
CASATGQGPYEQYF
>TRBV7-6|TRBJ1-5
CASSLEGVDQPQHF
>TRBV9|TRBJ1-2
CASSVGSIQGGIYGYTF